This T cell receptor (beta chain) was observed in a study of glioma-infiltrating T cells after dendritic cell vaccination. This clone is a singleton in its sample. Sequencing used immunoSEQ multiplex PCR; TCRdb keeps in-frame clones, though not all of them. Among about 65,000 clones listed, approximately 89% were seen once. Time point reported: after dendritic cell vaccination, including at tumor progression/relapse. Germline V gives CDR1 SNHLY, CDR2 FYNNEI. CDR3 length: 16 amino acids. The V gene end was trimmed by 1 base and the J gene end by 5 bases; junction bases not matched to a gene: 3. The material was blood, obtained after dendritic cell vaccination. The TCR comes from a human donor with glioblastoma. The genes are TRBV2 and TRBJ2-5; the match to TRBD2 covers 14 bases. CDR3 sequence: CASSEGLAGGEETQYF. The CDR3 nucleotides read TGTGCCAGCAGTGAAGGACTAGCGGGGGGGGAGGAGACCCAGTACTTC.